These T cell receptor beta chains were read from a single sample in a study of blood T cell repertoires in COVID-19. Sequencing used immunoSEQ multiplex PCR; TCRdb keeps in-frame clones, though not all of them. The data show about 240,000 clones, around 87% seen once. The material sequenced was peripheral blood. The receptors stem from a woman aged 70 to 79 with active or convalescent COVID-19. Both conserved end residues are part of each CDR3. D genes are given only for firm matches. Clone size appears in some rows only: once, few, many, or a class for an expanded clone.

j_call: TRBJ2-1
clone_size: -
v_call: TRBV7-9
d_call: -
cdr3_aa: CASSFKKFSSYNEQFF
cdr3_nt: TGTGCCAGCAGCTTTAAAAAGTTCAGCTCCTACAATGAGCAGTTCTTC

j_call: TRBJ1-2
clone_size: -
v_call: TRBV21-1
d_call: -
cdr3_aa: CASSPGQEREGYTF
cdr3_nt: TGTGCCAGCAGCCCGGGACAGGAGAGAGAGGGCTACACCTTC

j_call: TRBJ1-1
clone_size: -
v_call: TRBV10-3
d_call: -
cdr3_aa: CAISESGGGREAFF
cdr3_nt: TGTGCCATCAGTGAGTCAGGGGGGGGCAGGGAAGCTTTCTTT

j_call: TRBJ2-3
clone_size: -
v_call: TRBV19
d_call: -
cdr3_aa: CASSTFTDTQYF
cdr3_nt: TGTGCCAGTAGTACATTCACAGATACGCAGTATTTT

j_call: TRBJ2-7
clone_size: once
v_call: TRBV7-9
d_call: -
cdr3_aa: CARSLTYLVPIDEQYF
cdr3_nt: TGTGCCAGGTCTCTTACATATCTGGTACCCATCGACGAGCAGTACTTC

j_call: TRBJ1-1
clone_size: few
v_call: TRBV5-1
d_call: TRBD1
cdr3_aa: CASSPDGQGGNTEAFF
cdr3_nt: TGCGCCAGCAGCCCCGACGGACAGGGAGGGAACACTGAAGCTTTCTTT

j_call: TRBJ2-3
clone_size: -
v_call: TRBV5-1
d_call: TRBD2
cdr3_aa: CASRRRGGAGGTDTQYF
cdr3_nt: TGCGCCAGCCGGAGGAGGGGCGGAGCGGGGGGCACAGATACGCAGTATTTT

j_call: TRBJ1-1
clone_size: -
v_call: TRBV4-3
d_call: TRBD1
cdr3_aa: CASSQGWTGVTEAFF
cdr3_nt: TGCGCCAGCAGCCAAGGGTGGACAGGGGTCACTGAAGCTTTCTTT

j_call: TRBJ2-2
clone_size: -
v_call: TRBV5-6
d_call: -
cdr3_aa: CASRREVGELFF
cdr3_nt: TGTGCCAGCAGGAGGGAGGTCGGGGAGCTGTTTTTT

j_call: TRBJ1-2
clone_size: once
v_call: TRBV4-3
d_call: TRBD1
cdr3_aa: CASSQETGMETGHGYTF
cdr3_nt: TGCGCCAGCAGCCAAGAGACGGGGATGGAGACAGGGCACGGCTACACCTTC

j_call: TRBJ1-2
clone_size: -
v_call: TRBV7-9
d_call: TRBD1
cdr3_aa: CASSLGQALGGYTF
cdr3_nt: TGTGCCAGCAGCTTGGGACAGGCACTCGGGGGCTACACCTTC

j_call: TRBJ2-2
clone_size: -
v_call: TRBV2
d_call: -
cdr3_aa: CASKLSREGELFF
cdr3_nt: TGTGCCAGCAAACTGTCGAGAGAGGGGGAGCTGTTTTTT

j_call: TRBJ1-1
clone_size: few
v_call: TRBV12-5
d_call: -
cdr3_aa: CASGLLNIGALMNTEAFF
cdr3_nt: TGTGCTAGTGGTTTGTTAAATATAGGGGCCCTAATGAACACTGAAGCTTTCTTT

j_call: TRBJ1-5
clone_size: -
v_call: TRBV28
d_call: TRBD1
cdr3_aa: CASSLSSWQGAWKQPQHF
cdr3_nt: TGTGCCAGCAGTTTATCCTCCTGGCAGGGGGCTTGGAAGCAGCCCCAGCATTTT

j_call: TRBJ2-1
clone_size: -
v_call: TRBV5-5
d_call: TRBD1
cdr3_aa: CASSSGTGAPLYNEQFF
cdr3_nt: TGTGCCAGCAGCTCCGGGACAGGGGCGCCCCTATATAATGAGCAGTTCTTC

j_call: TRBJ2-3
clone_size: -
v_call: TRBV7-2
d_call: -
cdr3_aa: CASSLAFSVYF
cdr3_nt: TGTGCCAGCAGCTTAGCGTTTTCAGTGTATTTT

j_call: TRBJ1-3
clone_size: -
v_call: TRBV7-8
d_call: -
cdr3_aa: CASSFLQGGLDTIYF
cdr3_nt: TGTGCCAGCAGCTTTCTACAGGGAGGGTTAGACACCATATATTTT

j_call: TRBJ1-1
clone_size: -
v_call: TRBV12-3/TRBV12-4
d_call: -
cdr3_aa: CASSRLDTEAFF
cdr3_nt: TGTGCCAGCAGCAGGCTGGACACTGAAGCTTTCTTT

j_call: TRBJ2-1
clone_size: -
v_call: TRBV6-5
d_call: -
cdr3_aa: CASWRGQSKDNEQFF
cdr3_nt: TGTGCCAGCTGGCGGGGACAGAGTAAGGACAATGAGCAGTTCTTC

j_call: TRBJ1-1
clone_size: -
v_call: TRBV9
d_call: TRBD1
cdr3_aa: CASSALKTGYNTEAFF
cdr3_nt: TGTGCCAGCAGCGCTCTAAAGACAGGGTACAACACTGAAGCTTTCTTT

j_call: TRBJ1-1
clone_size: few
v_call: TRBV2
d_call: -
cdr3_aa: CASSVRLRNTEAFF
cdr3_nt: TGTGCCAGCAGTGTACGACTCAGGAACACTGAAGCTTTCTTT

j_call: TRBJ1-6
clone_size: -
v_call: TRBV7-2
d_call: -
cdr3_aa: CASSLNQGRANSPLHF
cdr3_nt: TGTGCCAGCAGCTTAAACCAGGGTAGGGCCAATTCACCCCTCCACTTT

j_call: TRBJ2-7
clone_size: -
v_call: TRBV7-9
d_call: -
cdr3_aa: CASSSTGNYEQYF
cdr3_nt: TGTGCCAGCAGTTCCACAGGGAACTACGAGCAGTACTTC

j_call: TRBJ2-7
clone_size: -
v_call: TRBV7-2
d_call: -
cdr3_aa: CASSFGPTEQYF
cdr3_nt: TGTGCCAGCAGCTTTGGGCCCACCGAGCAGTACTTC

j_call: TRBJ1-1
clone_size: few
v_call: TRBV5-4
d_call: -
cdr3_aa: CASSLTGNTEAFF
cdr3_nt: TGTGCCAGCAGCTTAACAGGTAACACTGAAGCTTTCTTT

j_call: TRBJ1-5
clone_size: few
v_call: TRBV6-5
d_call: TRBD1
cdr3_aa: CASSRQGDNQPQHF
cdr3_nt: TGTGCCAGCAGTCGACAGGGGGACAATCAGCCCCAGCATTTT

j_call: TRBJ1-1
clone_size: -
v_call: TRBV7-2
d_call: -
cdr3_aa: CASNFDRRIAEAFF
cdr3_nt: TGTGCCAGCAACTTCGACAGGAGGATTGCTGAAGCTTTCTTT

j_call: TRBJ1-3
clone_size: -
v_call: TRBV6-2/TRBV6-3
d_call: -
cdr3_aa: CASSSTLRVFSGNTIYF
cdr3_nt: TGTGCCAGCAGTTCCACCTTGAGAGTATTCTCTGGAAACACCATATATTTT

j_call: TRBJ1-2
clone_size: few
v_call: TRBV29-1
d_call: TRBD1
cdr3_aa: CSGGGATGTGVRGYGYTF
cdr3_nt: TGCAGCGGAGGTGGGGCCACCGGGACAGGGGTAAGAGGATATGGCTACACCTTC

j_call: TRBJ1-4
clone_size: -
v_call: TRBV5-1
d_call: -
cdr3_aa: CASSLAVATNEKLFF
cdr3_nt: TGCGCCAGCAGCTTGGCGGTGGCAACTAATGAAAAACTGTTTTTT

j_call: TRBJ1-1
clone_size: -
v_call: TRBV11-2
d_call: -
cdr3_aa: CASSPPPQSIEAFF
cdr3_nt: TGTGCCAGCAGCCCACCCCCACAGTCGATAGAAGCTTTCTTT

j_call: TRBJ1-2
clone_size: -
v_call: TRBV9
d_call: -
cdr3_aa: CASSVGWAGTRGYTF
cdr3_nt: TGTGCCAGCAGCGTAGGATGGGCGGGGACTCGGGGCTACACCTTC

j_call: TRBJ1-5
clone_size: -
v_call: TRBV6-5
d_call: -
cdr3_aa: CASRFLGFNQPQHF
cdr3_nt: TGTGCCAGCAGATTCCTCGGTTTCAATCAGCCCCAGCATTTT

j_call: TRBJ1-6
clone_size: -
v_call: TRBV3-1/TRBV3-2
d_call: TRBD1
cdr3_aa: CASSQTGGMGSPLHF
cdr3_nt: TGTGCCAGCAGCCAAACAGGGGGCATGGGATCACCCCTCCACTTT

j_call: TRBJ1-5
clone_size: -
v_call: TRBV7-8
d_call: -
cdr3_aa: CASSLGGGGLRQPQHF
cdr3_nt: TGTGCCAGCAGCTTAGGAGGGGGTGGACTTCGGCAGCCCCAGCATTTT

j_call: TRBJ1-2
clone_size: few
v_call: TRBV3-1/TRBV3-2
d_call: -
cdr3_aa: CASSLQDRLSYGYTF
cdr3_nt: TGTGCCAGCAGCCTTCAAGACAGGCTCTCCTATGGCTACACCTTC

j_call: TRBJ2-7
clone_size: once
v_call: TRBV29-1
d_call: TRBD2
cdr3_aa: CSVVGGGEQYF
cdr3_nt: TGCAGCGTTGTGGGGGGAGGGGAGCAGTACTTC

j_call: TRBJ1-1
clone_size: -
v_call: TRBV5-1
d_call: TRBD1
cdr3_aa: CASSWDRAEAFF
cdr3_nt: TGCGCCAGCAGCTGGGACAGGGCTGAAGCTTTCTTT

j_call: TRBJ2-7
clone_size: once
v_call: TRBV7-6
d_call: -
cdr3_aa: CASSPEETPSYEQYF
cdr3_nt: TGTGCCAGCAGCCCAGAGGAAACCCCCTCCTACGAGCAGTACTTC

j_call: TRBJ1-2
clone_size: -
v_call: TRBV6-5
d_call: -
cdr3_aa: CASRREAGYGYTF
cdr3_nt: TGTGCCAGCCGCAGGGAGGCGGGCTATGGCTACACCTTC

j_call: TRBJ1-6
clone_size: -
v_call: TRBV6-2/TRBV6-3
d_call: TRBD1
cdr3_aa: CASSSMTGVNSPLHF
cdr3_nt: TGTGCCAGCAGTTCCATGACAGGGGTGAATTCACCCCTCCACTTT

j_call: TRBJ1-1
clone_size: -
v_call: TRBV4-3
d_call: -
cdr3_aa: CASSQDPRVSENTEAFF
cdr3_nt: TGCGCCAGCAGCCAAGATCCGCGGGTCAGTGAGAACACTGAAGCTTTCTTT

j_call: TRBJ1-1
clone_size: -
v_call: TRBV6-5
d_call: TRBD1
cdr3_aa: CASSPPGQTEAFF
cdr3_nt: TGTGCCAGCAGTCCGCCGGGACAGACTGAAGCTTTCTTT

j_call: TRBJ1-1
clone_size: -
v_call: TRBV5-5
d_call: -
cdr3_aa: CASSRGGGRTEAFF
cdr3_nt: TGTGCCAGCAGCCGGGGGGGCGGGAGGACTGAAGCTTTCTTT

j_call: TRBJ1-4
clone_size: -
v_call: TRBV5-1
d_call: TRBD1
cdr3_aa: CASSLGQGRQGNEKLFF
cdr3_nt: TGCGCCAGCAGCTTGGGACAGGGCAGGCAGGGTAATGAAAAACTGTTTTTT